The rows below give T cell receptor beta chains drawn from one sample of a study of T cell responses to AZD1222 COVID-19 vaccine. Measured with immunoSEQ multiplex PCR; TCRdb has only the in-frame clones, and not every one. The table has 90,000 to 120,000 clones, around nine tenths seen once. Here the sequenced sample was peripheral blood, taken 28 days after the second AZD1222 dose. The receptors derive from an adult who received the AZD1222 COVID-19 vaccine. Each CDR3 is given with its conserved first and last residue. The D gene is left open where the match is weak.

D,J,V,CDR3
TRBD1,TRBJ1-2,TRBV9,CASSVGTGLNGYTF
-,TRBJ2-2,TRBV19,CASTAGTGLTGELFF
-,TRBJ2-3,TRBV4-1,CASSQVGASADTQYF
TRBD1,TRBJ1-2,TRBV6-5,CASYRQGARGYTF
-,TRBJ2-2,TRBV7-2,CASSATRIGELFF
-,TRBJ1-2,TRBV27,CASSFGGTDYTF
TRBD1,TRBJ1-4,TRBV5-1,CASSRDRAATNEKLFF
TRBD1,TRBJ2-7,TRBV15,CATSRGQGTYEQYF
-,TRBJ2-7,TRBV18,CASSTSYEQYF
-,TRBJ1-1,TRBV18,CASSSTGTSDGTEAFF
-,TRBJ1-2,TRBV5-6,CASSFYRGRGEAYGYTF
-,TRBJ1-2,TRBV30,CAWSVQRAGYTF